Listed here are 4 T cell receptor beta chains from one sample, sequenced in a study of beta chain features in type 1 diabetes. Findings of the study overall: TCRB CDR3 length was moderately but significantly reduced in all four CD4+ subsets of Type 1 diabetes patients.

What was sequenced were expressed TCRB transcripts, since all of the isolated RNA had been reverse transcribed. The data were produced by immunoSEQ multiplex PCR, yet TCRdb's version contains in-frame clones alone and is incomplete. There are more than 300,000 clones in the sample; roughly 12% occur only once, and 0.008% to 0.011% lies in the top ten. For these TCRs, the target antigens are not known. The sequenced sample consisted of naive CD4+ T cells from blood. These receptors came from a young woman with type 1 diabetes.

The V and J genes are TRBV7-8 and TRBJ1-2; D is unresolved. Deletions cut 0 bases from V and 4 bases from J, with 12 bases between. The CDR3 sequence is 15 residues long. The germline V gene has CDR1 SGHVS and CDR2 FQNEAQ. Here the CDR3 DNA reads TGTGCCAGCAGCTTAGCTACCGCGGCACCCTATGGCTACACCTTC. It codes for CASSLATAAPYGYTF.

This clone was seen only a few times. This chain's CDR3 is CAISEVRSYEQYF. CDR3 in DNA: TGTGCCATCAGTGAGGTCAGGTCCTACGAGCAGTACTTC. The chain carries TRBV10-3 and TRBJ2-7; D gene unclear. The germline V gene has CDR1 ENHRY and CDR2 SYGVKD. V dropped 2 bases and J dropped 1 base, with 6 bases sitting between them. The CDR3 contains 13 residues.

This chain links TRBV5-4 with TRBJ1-1; D is unresolved. V was trimmed by 0 bases and J by 1 base, leaving 10 bases between them. The CDR3 loop spans 15 amino acids. Germline V gene data show CDR1 as SGHNT and CDR2 as YYREEE (reference sequence). CDR3 sequence (DNA): TGTGCCAGCAGCTTGGAGGCAGGATGGAACACTGAAGCTTTCTTT. This sequence encodes CASSLEAGWNTEAFF.

This clone turned up a few times. The V call is TRBV19, the J call TRBJ2-3; 8 nucleotides align to TRBD1. V lost 5 bases and J lost 2; bases outside the gene matches: 9. The CDR3 runs to 16 residues. Germline CDR1 reads LNHDA; CDR2 reads SQIVND (reference sequence). The CDR3 region is CASSPIQGGITDTQYF. For the CDR3, the DNA is TGTGCCAGTAGTCCGATACAGGGGGGAATCACAGATACGCAGTATTTT.